The 14 T cell receptor beta chains below all came from one sample that was sequenced in a study of T cell responses to AZD1222 COVID-19 vaccine. Generated by immunoSEQ multiplex PCR, the TCRdb table keeps only in-frame clones and is missing some. Among some 120,000 clones, roughly 87% were seen once, and the ten largest hold 6.5% to 9%. This specimen was peripheral blood, taken on day 0 of AZD1222 vaccination. The receptors stem from an adult in good health.

The chain uses TRBV7-9 and TRBJ2-5, with 7 bases that match TRBD2. From germline, CDR1 is SEHNR and CDR2 FQNEAQ (reference sequence). Trimming cost V 4 bases and J 5 bases; bases outside gene matches: 10. The CDR3 totals 15 residues. CDR3 sequence reads: CASSSRMAGVETQYF. The CDR3 nucleotides read TGTGCCAGCAGCTCTAGGATGGCGGGAGTGGAGACCCAGTACTTC.

V gene TRBV9 combines with J gene TRBJ1-2; possible D gene TRBD1, 5 bases. Germline V gene lookup returns CDR1 SGDLS and CDR2 YYNGEE. CDR3 size: 14 residues. V was pared by 0 bases and J by 5 bases, with 11 bases between. CDR3 nucleotides: TGTGCCAGCAGCGTAGGGGGGACTGGGTATGGCTACACCTTC. Translation gives CASSVGGTGYGYTF.

V usage is TRBV14 and J usage is TRBJ1-5; 7 bases are shared with TRBD1. V shed 3 bases and J 11 bases; nucleotides not matched to a gene: 13. Germline V CDR1 and CDR2: SGHDN, FVKESK. The CDR3 is 15 residues long. The CDR3 here is CASSHGLLGGAAQHF. CDR3 DNA: TGTGCCAGCAGCCATGGACTTCTAGGGGGCGCAGCCCAGCATTTT. The whole variable domain, remainder taken from reference TRBV14 and TRBJ1-5, is EAGVTQFPSHSVIEKGQTVTLRCDPISGHDNLYWYRRVMGKEIKFLLHFVKESKQDESGMPNNRFLAERTGGTYSTLKVQPAELEDSGVYFCASSHGLLGGAAQHFGDGTRLSIL.

This chain uses TRBV5-1 with TRBJ1-2; D unresolved. The CDR3 consists of 14 residues. The germline V gene encodes CDR1 SGHRS and CDR2 YFSETQ. The V end was cut by 0 bases, the J end by 2 bases, with 8 bases between. This CDR3 reads CASSLAQSNYGYTF. The DNA of the CDR3 is TGCGCCAGCAGCTTGGCACAGTCGAACTATGGCTACACCTTC.

The rearrangement joins TRBV28 to TRBJ1-5; D remains unclear. Trimming took 5 bases from V and 3 from J, leaving 8 bases between them. CDR1 and CDR2 from the germline V gene are MDHEN and SYDVKM. This CDR3 region has 13 residues. Written as DNA, the CDR3 is TGTGCCAGCAGTCCGACTGCCAATCAGCCCCAGCATTTT. It translates to CASSPTANQPQHF. The full variable domain, in which reference TRBV28 and TRBJ1-5 provide the parts outside the CDR3, is DVKVTQSSRYLVKRTGEKVFLECVQDMDHENMFWYRQDPGLGLRLIYFSYDVKMKEKGDIPEGYSVSREKKERFSLILESASTNQTSMYLCASSPTANQPQHFGDGTRLSIL.

This chain uses TRBV7-2 with TRBJ2-5, with 7 bases lining up with TRBD2. This CDR3 has 14 residues. CDR1 and CDR2 (germline): SGHTA, FQGNSA. Unmatched junction bases numbered 8, after V lost 5 bases and J lost 5 bases. The CDR3 DNA follows: TGTGCCAGCAGCGTAGGACTAGAGAGGGAGACCCAGTACTTC. It codes for CASSVGLERETQYF.

V and J are TRBV6-1 and TRBJ1-2; TRBD1 matches 10 bases. Germline lookup yields CDR1 MNHNS and CDR2 SASEGT. V shed 3 bases, J shed 7 bases, and the junction held 2 bases outside the gene matches. This CDR3 spans 13 amino acids. The CDR3 region is CASSETGGRGYTF. The CDR3 coding sequence is TGTGCCAGCAGTGAGACAGGGGGCCGTGGCTACACCTTC.

The chain employs TRBV6-5 and TRBJ1-5, with D maybe TRBD1 (5 bases). CDR1 MNHEY and CDR2 SVGAGI come from the germline V gene. Trimming took 5 bases from V and 4 from J, leaving 15 bases between them. The CDR3 runs 15 residues. CDR3 loop: CASSSTGGVNQPQHF. The DNA for the CDR3 is TGTGCCAGCAGTAGTACAGGTGGCGTGAATCAGCCCCAGCATTTT.

This sequence joins TRBV27 and TRBJ2-7; 7 bases align to TRBD1. The CDR3 contains 14 residues. CDR1 is MNHEY and CDR2 is SMNVEV in the germline V gene (reference sequence). Trimming removed 4 bases from V and 0 bases from J; junction bases left unmatched: 3. DNA for the CDR3: TGTGCCAGCAGTTACAGGGGTAGCTCCTACGAGCAGTACTTC. Amino acid sequence: CASSYRGSSYEQYF.

There are a few counts of this clone. The chain couples TRBV28 to TRBJ1-3, with D hard to call. The germline V gene has CDR1 MDHEN and CDR2 SYDVKM. With 6 bases removed from V and 8 bases from J, the gap between germline ends came to 17 bases. The CDR3 extends over 14 amino acids. CDR3 sequence (DNA): TGTGCCAGCAGCGTGGTGGTAGGGTGGGACACCATATATTTT. This sequence encodes CASSVVVGWDTIYF.

This chain uses TRBV28 with TRBJ1-6; TRBD1 agrees at 10 bases. Per the germline V gene, CDR1 is MDHEN and CDR2 is SYDVKM. The trim removed 5 bases at V and 13 bases at J, leaving 8 bases unmatched. CDR3 length: 14 amino acids. CDR3 nucleotides: TGTGCCAGCAGTGCCCCGGGACAGGGGTCTCCCCTCCACTTT. Protein product: CASSAPGQGSPLHF. The entire variable domain, with the rest obtained from reference TRBV28 and TRBJ1-6, is as follows: DVKVTQSSRYLVKRTGEKVFLECVQDMDHENMFWYRQDPGLGLRLIYFSYDVKMKEKGDIPEGYSVSREKKERFSLILESASTNQTSMYLCASSAPGQGSPLHFGNGTRLTVT.

This clone was detected only once. The chain carries TRBV13 and TRBJ2-3, with 7 bases lining up with TRBD1. This CDR3 spans 16 amino acids. V dropped 5 bases and J dropped 0; count of bases not matched to a gene: 8. The germline gives CDR1 PRHDT, CDR2 FYEKMQ (reference sequence). The CDR3 coding sequence is TGTGCCAGCAGCACGAAGGGACAGTCTAGCACAGATACGCAGTATTTT. Translating it yields CASSTKGQSSTDTQYF.

The chain employs TRBV18 and TRBJ1-2; the D gene is possibly TRBD1 (6 bases). The ends were cut back, 5 bases at V and 0 bases at J, with 10 bases in the middle. Germline lookup yields CDR1 KGHSH and CDR2 LQKENI. The CDR3 runs 14 residues. The CDR3 loop reads CASSSGHSNYGYTF. The CDR3 nucleotides are TGTGCCAGCTCATCGGGACATTCTAACTATGGCTACACCTTC.

This clone has just a few counts. V gene TRBV18 combines with J gene TRBJ1-5; 7 bases fit TRBD1. The CDR3 runs 13 residues. The junction had 2 bases not matched to a gene; V was cut back by 2 bases and J by 7 bases. Per germline, CDR1 KGHSH and CDR2 LQKENI. In nucleotides, the CDR3 is TGTGCCAGCTCACCAACAGGGGACCAGCCCCAGCATTTT. Translating it yields CASSPTGDQPQHF.